This entry is about one T cell receptor (beta chain). Its antigen remains unidentified. Time point: pretreatment peripheral blood. The sample is drawn from a study of PD-L1 blockade in urothelial cancer. Study information: Every 3 weeks, patients received intravenous atezolizumab 1,200 mg, beginning 2014. At 3 weeks after treatment start (second dose) and again at 6 weeks, blood was analyzed.

In each PCR, synthetic TCR analog templates were spiked in. The data were produced by immunoSEQ multiplex PCR, yet TCRdb's version contains in-frame clones alone and is incomplete. The sample lists some 43,000 clones; approximately 80% were seen once. Overall study findings and caveats: Stronger expansion of tumor-associated clones in blood at 3 weeks distinguished durable-benefit patients.

This clonotype was obtained from a man aged 55-75 years with urothelial cancer. The specimen was PBMCs, collected around atezolizumab (anti-PD-L1) treatment.

CDR3 region: CATSRGSLSSPRDNEQYF. The CDR3 DNA reads as TGTGCCACCAGCAGAGGGAGCTTGTCGAGCCCCAGGGACAACGAGCAGTACTTC. This rearrangement joins TRBV15 to TRBJ2-7; TRBD1 might be the D (6 bases). CDR3 length equals 18 residues. Germline CDR1 and CDR2: LNHNV and YYDKDF (reference sequence). V was pared by 1 base and J by 5 bases, with 24 bases between. Full variable domain (remainder filled in from reference TRBV15 and TRBJ2-7): DAMVIQNPRYQVTQFGKPVTLSCSQTLNHNVMYWYQQKSSQAPKLLFHYYDKDFNNEADTPDNFQSRRPNTSFCFLDIRSPGLGDTAMYLCATSRGSLSSPRDNEQYFGPGTRLTVT.